The 13 T cell receptor beta chains listed next were all sequenced from one sample in a study of T cells in Graves' hyperthyroidism and ophthalmopathy. The investigators amplified TCR beta CDR3 regions from RNA transcripts. The TCR CDR3 was amplified in a first-round RT-PCR using the HTBI primer set. TCRdb fed the multiplex PCR reads into MiXCR, producing one record per CDR3 protein. The table records approximately 630,000 distinct CDR3 sequences, about a sixth of them present only once. Input material: blood. All receptors derive from a woman in her 30s with Graves' hyperthyroidism.

This rearrangement joins TRBV27 to TRBJ1-2; TRBD1 is a possible D gene (6 bases). Trimming stripped 6 bases from V and 3 bases from J, with 11 bases between. Germline CDR1 MNHEY, CDR2 SMNVEV (reference sequence). The CDR3 spans 13 residues. CDR3 DNA sequence: TGTGCCAGCAGAGGGGGAGGGTACTATGGCTACACCTTC. It yields the protein CASRGGGYYGYTF.

This clonotype turned up a few times. The chain joins TRBV3-1 to TRBJ1-1, with no clear D. Germline CDR1 LGHDT, CDR2 YNNKEL (reference sequence). Trimming took 4 bases from V and 2 from J, leaving 14 bases between them. There are 15 residues in the CDR3. CDR3 protein: CASSLSPAFNTEAFF. In DNA, the CDR3 is TGTGCCAGCAGCCTCTCACCGGCCTTCAACACTGAAGCTTTCTTT.

This clonotype was found many times. The chain uses TRBV30 and TRBJ1-1; no clear D. V gave up 5 bases and J gave up 4 bases, with 8 bases separating them. Germline assignment: CDR1 GTSNPN and CDR2 SVGIG (reference sequence). This CDR3 has 11 amino acids. The chain's CDR3 is CAWGRFTEAFF. CDR3 nucleotides: TGTGCCTGGGGACGGTTCACTGAAGCTTTCTTT.

The chain carries TRBV9 and TRBJ2-1; TRBD1 is a possible D gene (5 bases). The CDR3 runs to 12 residues. Germline V CDR1 and CDR2: SGDLS, YYNGEE. V lost 3 bases and J lost 11, with 12 bases in between. CDR3 loop: CASSDDSGQQFF. As DNA, the CDR3 is TGTGCCAGCAGCGACGACAGTGGTCAGCAGTTCTTC.

This clonotype was found many times. This chain's CDR3 is CSAAGTGDGYSYNEQFF. The CDR3 bases are TGCAGTGCGGCCGGGACAGGGGACGGGTACTCCTACAATGAGCAGTTCTTC. The chain joins TRBV20-1 to TRBJ2-1; 10 bases line up with TRBD1. CDR3 length: 17 amino acids. The V and J ends lost 6 bases and 0 bases, in that order; junction bases with no gene match: 11. CDR1 is DFQATT, CDR2 SNEGSKA, per germline (reference sequence).

The sample holds many counts of this clonotype. It may be a read error: a sequence one base away is much more abundant. CDR3 DNA sequence: TGTGCCAGCAGGTACCAAGGGGCCACTGAAGCTTTCTTT. Amino acids: CASRYQGATEAFF. The chain links TRBV2 to TRBJ1-1; the D gene is possibly TRBD1 (5 bases). This CDR3 is 13 amino acids long. The germline V gene has CDR1 SNHLY and CDR2 FYNNEI. Trimming left V 6 bases short and J 4 bases short, with 12 bases between.

Note on this clonotype: A much larger clone lies a single base off, so this may be a read error. This sequence joins TRBV11-3 and TRBJ2-7, with D perhaps matching TRBD1 (6 bases). The CDR3 extends over 13 amino acids. The germline V and J ends were trimmed by 6 bases and 2 bases, with 11 bases remaining between them. Germline V gene sequence: CDR1 SGHNT, CDR2 YENEEA. CDR3 residues: CASRQPGAYEQYF. In DNA, the CDR3 is TGTGCCAGCAGACAACCAGGGGCCTACGAGCAGTACTTC.

V usage is TRBV27 and J usage is TRBJ2-2; D uncertain. Germline assignment: CDR1 MNHEY and CDR2 SMNVEV (reference sequence). The germline V and J ends were trimmed by 3 bases and 6 bases, with 5 bases remaining between them. CDR3 size: 12 residues. The CDR3 spells CASSFQSGELFF. DNA of the CDR3: TGTGCCAGCAGTTTTCAATCCGGGGAGCTGTTTTTT.

This clonotype was picked up many times. The CDR3 DNA sequence: TGTGCCAGCAGTGTTTTGAGGACTAGCGACACCGGGGAGCTGTTTTTT. Its translation: CASSVLRTSDTGELFF. V and J are TRBV6-2 or TRBV6-3 and TRBJ2-2, with TRBD2 matching 9 bases. The length of the CDR3 is 16 residues. The V segment lost 5 bases and the J segment 3 bases; nucleotides outside the gene matches: 7. Germline loops: CDR1 MNHEY, CDR2 SVGEGT.

This chain connects TRBV28 to TRBJ2-7, with D unresolved. Germline V lookup: CDR1 MDHEN, CDR2 SYDVKM. The CDR3 sequence is 14 residues long. The ends were cut back, 3 bases at V and 5 bases at J, with 14 bases in the middle. The CDR3 DNA follows: TGTGCCAGCAGTTTGATAACCGTCTGGAACGAGCAGTACTTC. It encodes CASSLITVWNEQYF.

This clonotype was seen ten or more times. The chain joins TRBV3-1 to TRBJ2-7; possibly TRBD2 for D (5 bases). Deletions cut 4 bases from V and 9 bases from J, with 10 bases between. CDR1 is LGHDT, CDR2 YNNKEL, per germline (reference sequence). The CDR3 has 11 amino acids. CDR3 coding DNA: TGTGCCAGCAGCCGCCTGGGGAGGCAGTACTTC. This translates into CASSRLGRQYF.

A note on this clonotype: Possible read error: a much larger clone is one base away. This chain joins TRBV29-1 and TRBJ1-1; D is perhaps TRBD1 (6 bases). This CDR3 spans 13 amino acids. Per germline, CDR1 SQVTM and CDR2 ANQGSEA. CDR3 DNA: TGCATCGCTCGGACAGCCCTGAACACTGAAGCTTTCTTT. The encoded protein is CIARTALNTEAFF.

On this clonotype itself: The junction departs from the called germline gene at one end, perhaps through a read error. This sequence joins TRBV28 and TRBJ1-6, with D unclear. There are 17 residues in the CDR3. The germline V gene encodes CDR1 MDHEN and CDR2 SYDVKM. The CDR3: CASSTPVGPFTNPPLHF. CDR3 nucleotides: TGTGCCAGCAGTACCCCGGTGGGTCCTTTTACTAATCCACCCCTCCACTTT.